The entry below gives a single T cell receptor (beta chain) sequence along with its context. There are 15 residues in the CDR3. Between the trimmed V and J ends, which lost 1 base and 8 bases, there was a span of 15 bases. Germline assignment: CDR1 SEHNR and CDR2 FQNEAQ (reference sequence). The data derive from a study of blood T cell repertoires in COVID-19. About the research overall: Collection of acute and convalescent COVID-19 samples took place in the United States, Italy and Spain.

In the study's own analysis: Reference gene primer amplification in the assay estimated nucleated cell counts. TCRdb keeps only in-frame clones here, not all; method: immunoSEQ multiplex PCR. That table furnishes V, J and clone size, whereas the DNA furnished D and trimming. Of about 370,000 clones listed, approximately 88% are singletons. J is TRBJ2-1 and V is TRBV7-9; a possible D gene is TRBD2 (6 bases). Sequenced material: peripheral blood. The clonotype was recovered from a woman in her twenties or thirties with COVID-19, enrolled during active disease. CDR3 sequence: CASSLDTSPGDEQFF. The CDR3, as DNA: TGTGCCAGCAGCTTAGACACTAGCCCGGGGGATGAGCAGTTCTTC.